The entry below describes one TCR beta chain. Which antigen it targets is not known. No qualities accompany the bases; no much larger clone lies one base away. Libraries came from the immunoSEQ multiplex PCR assay. Processing in the source paper ran as follows. A statistical classification framework was built for diagnosing cytomegalovirus status from the catalog of TCR beta chain sequences. TCRdb took this table from immuneACCESS and kept in-frame rearrangements with V and J called. Such tables lack part of the clones; where checked against another copy, unresolved V genes explain under half of the gap, and the rest is unexplained. The DNA gave D and trimming, while V, J and clone size come from that table. The sample contains roughly 120,000 clones, under 90% of them found a single time. Approximately 2% of the sample belongs to the ten largest clones. The donors belonged to the validation cohort of 90 to 150 subjects, which was separate from the 666-subject first cohort.

The entry originates in a study of cytomegalovirus exposure and HLA in healthy donors (dated by TCRdb to about 2017). Regarding the complete study: According to a later analysis, the 120 validation repertoires were produced on the same platform as the roughly 700 repertoires of the first cohort. The study was designed to test whether signatures of past pathogen exposure could be identified by cataloging public T cell receptors. A separate validation cohort of roughly 110 different subjects was used in addition to the approximately 700-subject first cohort. High-throughput TCR immunosequencing, statistical association of individual TCRs with disease status, and machine learning were combined to predict cytomegalovirus infection status.

The CDR3 starts with the cysteine, ends with the phenylalanine, and has 15 residues. Only CDR3 DNA remains: 45 bases, in frame from the first base. CDR1 and CDR2, per the germline V gene (reference sequence), are LNHDA and SQIVND. The junction shows trimming of 6 bases on V and 8 bases on J, and the gene matches do not reach 12 bases of it. General findings and caveats noted by the study authors: A later analysis had no HLA typing for the validation cohort, so co-occurrence there was scored across all 130 or so repertoires. Of the cluster scores, approximately 95% were above 0 in a later analysis, which found that TCRs clustered in the first cohort also tended to co-occur in the approximately 130 validation repertoires. While some public TCRs were present in many individuals, most TCR sequences turned up only very rarely across donors. Three of the identified cytomegalovirus-associated TCR beta chains were confirmed in vitro to be specific for cytomegalovirus antigens. The classifier was reported to diagnose cytomegalovirus status with high specificity and sensitivity in both the original cohort and the validation cohort. It was suggested by the authors that the approach could potentially be generalized to other disease states and immunological phenotypes. In the study, 150 to 200 TCR beta chains were listed as associated with cytomegalovirus.

The receptor was derived from a young woman in good health and CMV-seronegative. The source material was PBMCs. Rearrangement joined TRBV19 to TRBJ1-2; 10 bases in the junction line up with TRBD1. The base sequence is TGTGCCAGTAGGCAGATCCGGGACAGGGGTGGAGGCTACACCTTC. Its product reads: CASRQIRDRGGGYTF.